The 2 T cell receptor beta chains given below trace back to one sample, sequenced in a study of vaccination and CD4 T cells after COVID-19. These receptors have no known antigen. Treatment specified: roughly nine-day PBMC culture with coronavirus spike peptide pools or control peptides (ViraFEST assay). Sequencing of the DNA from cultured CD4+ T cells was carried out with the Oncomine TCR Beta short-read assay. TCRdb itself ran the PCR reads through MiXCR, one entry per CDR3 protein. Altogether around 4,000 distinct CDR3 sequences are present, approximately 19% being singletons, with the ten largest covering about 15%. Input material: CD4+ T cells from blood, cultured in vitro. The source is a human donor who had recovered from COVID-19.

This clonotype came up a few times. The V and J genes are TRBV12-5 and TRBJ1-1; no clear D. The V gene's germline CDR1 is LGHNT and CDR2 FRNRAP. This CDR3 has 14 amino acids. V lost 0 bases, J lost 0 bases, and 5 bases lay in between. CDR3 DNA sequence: TGTGCTAGTGGTTTGGTTCTGATGAACACTGAAGCTTTCTTT. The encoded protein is CASGLVLMNTEAFF.

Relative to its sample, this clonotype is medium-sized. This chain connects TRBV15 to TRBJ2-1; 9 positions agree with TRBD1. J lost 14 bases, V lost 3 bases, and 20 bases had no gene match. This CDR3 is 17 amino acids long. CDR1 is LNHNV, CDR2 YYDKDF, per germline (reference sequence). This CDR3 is CATSSPEGTTTGGRKFF. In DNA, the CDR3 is TGTGCCACCAGCAGCCCCGAGGGGACCACGACAGGGGGGAGGAAGTTCTTC. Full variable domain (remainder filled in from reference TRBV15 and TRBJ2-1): DAMVIQNPRYQVTQFGKPVTLSCSQTLNHNVMYWYQQKSSQAPKLLFHYYDKDFNNEADTPDNFQSRRPNTSFCFLDIRSPGLGDTAMYLCATSSPEGTTTGGRKFFGPGTRLTVL.